This paragraph reports one T cell receptor (beta chain). The data derive from a study of PD-L1 blockade in urothelial cancer. Study as a whole: Administration of atezolizumab to patients began around 2014, at 1,200 mg intravenously every 3 weeks. Between 0 and 3 chemotherapy regimens preceded treatment for each patient.

As for time point: pretreatment peripheral blood. Patient disease was locally advanced or metastatic urothelial carcinoma. Germline V CDR1 and CDR2: MNHEY, SMNVEV (reference sequence). This CDR3 contains 14 residues. Trimming took 5 bases from V and 5 from J, leaving 15 bases between them. Method: immunoSEQ multiplex PCR; TCRdb's copy keeps in-frame clones and lacks some. This sample has 130,000 or so clones, with approximately 84% found just once. The sequences come from PBMCs, collected around atezolizumab (anti-PD-L1) treatment. The clonotype comes from a man aged 50 to 59 with urothelial cancer. This chain uses TRBV27 with TRBJ2-5; a weak D match, TRBD2 (6 bases). The CDR3 protein is CASSKWRGAETQYF. The CDR3 DNA sequence: TGTGCCAGCAGTAAGTGGCGGGGTGCGGAGACCCAGTACTTC.